This TCR beta chain was observed in a study of blood T cell repertoires in COVID-19. Study-wide context: From the United States, Italy and Spain came samples of acute and convalescent COVID-19. From T cells, B-cell-depleted T cells, or PBMCs came the material, which was cDNA or gDNA.

Germline-derived CDR1 and CDR2 are SNHLY and FYNNEI. This CDR3 has 19 residues. Trimming cost V 2 bases and J 0 bases; bases outside gene matches: 10. In the original processing: The assay estimated nucleated cells by amplifying reference gene primers. Profiled with immunoSEQ multiplex PCR; TCRdb holds only in-frame clones, not every one. V and J calls and clone size are given by that table; D and trimming were obtained from the DNA. The sample carries 150,000 to 200,000 clones, approximately 79% recorded once. Sequencing was performed on peripheral blood. The sequence came from a woman of 80 years or more with acute or convalescent COVID-19. The V and J genes are TRBV2 and TRBJ2-3; 11 nucleotides agree with TRBD2. The DNA for the CDR3 is TGTGCCAGCAGTGAATATTGGCCTAGCGGGGGGCTCAGCACAGATACGCAGTATTTT. Translation: CASSEYWPSGGLSTDTQYF.